This is a list of T cell receptor beta chains from one sample in a study of cytomegalovirus exposure and HLA in healthy donors. The protocol was immunoSEQ multiplex PCR, while the TCRdb copy is restricted to in-frame clones and leaves out a portion. Seen here are 130,000 to 150,000 clones, roughly three quarters observed once, and the top ten hold over 3%. The sequenced material came from PBMCs. These receptors all stem from a female donor in good health and CMV-seronegative. Both conserved end residues are part of each CDR3. Each record gives: D gene, J gene, V gene, clone size, CDR3 protein, CDR3 DNA. The D gene is left open where the match is weak. The size field is filled for only some rows; it gives once, few, many or a size class.

>.|TRBJ2-3|TRBV11-3|.
CASSPPSDTQYF
TGTGCCAGCAGCCCCCCCTCAGATACGCAGTATTTT
>.|TRBJ1-2|TRBV5-6|once
CASSLQAGRVLYGYTF
TGTGCCAGCAGCTTGCAGGCTGGCAGGGTCCTCTATGGCTACACCTTC
>TRBD1|TRBJ1-4|TRBV5-6|.
CASSSGQGPREKLFF
TGTGCCAGCAGTTCGGGACAGGGCCCGAGGGAAAAACTGTTTTTT
>TRBD1|TRBJ1-6|TRBV7-2|.
CASSSRTGLNSPLHF
TGTGCCAGCAGCTCCAGGACAGGATTGAATTCACCCCTCCACTTT
>.|TRBJ1-3|TRBV10-3|.
CAIRPAGNTIYF
TGTGCCATCAGGCCGGCTGGAAACACCATATATTTT
>.|TRBJ2-3|TRBV5-1|.
CASSLGGGNEWYF
TGCGCCAGCAGCTTGGGGGGCGGAAATGAATGGTATTTT
>TRBD2|TRBJ2-3|TRBV10-3|.
CAISATSGPTDTQYF
TGTGCCATCAGTGCTACTAGCGGGCCCACAGATACGCAGTATTTT
>TRBD2|TRBJ2-3|TRBV30|.
CAWGSGLEVDTQYF
TGTGCCTGGGGGTCAGGACTAGAGGTAGATACGCAGTATTTT
>.|TRBJ2-7|TRBV5-6|once
CASSVDGFRGYEQYF
TGTGCCAGCAGCGTCGACGGGTTTAGAGGCTACGAGCAGTACTTC
>TRBD2|TRBJ2-3|TRBV25-1|.
CASSVTSGKWGSTQYF
TGTGCCAGCAGTGTGACTAGCGGGAAATGGGGGTCTACGCAGTATTTT
>TRBD1|TRBJ2-7|TRBV9|.
CASSPSDRGYEQYF
TGTGCCAGCAGCCCCTCGGACAGGGGGTACGAGCAGTACTTC
>.|TRBJ2-7|TRBV5-1|.
CASSLGRNNYEQYF
TGCGCCAGCAGCTTGGGGCGGAACAACTACGAGCAGTACTTC
>TRBD1|TRBJ1-1|TRBV6-5|few
CASSTGQGYTEAFF
TGTGCCAGCAGTACAGGACAGGGTTACACTGAAGCTTTCTTT
>TRBD1|TRBJ1-2|TRBV7-2|.
CASSLAGQINYGYTF
TGTGCCAGCAGCTTAGCGGGACAGATCAACTATGGCTACACCTTC
>.|TRBJ1-1|TRBV7-2|once
CASSLEGGNTEAFF
TGTGCCAGCAGCTTAGAAGGGGGGAACACTGAAGCTTTCTTT
>TRBD2|TRBJ2-7|TRBV5-4|.
CASTGGTSGNYEQYF
TGTGCCAGCACCGGAGGGACTAGCGGCAACTACGAGCAGTACTTC
>.|TRBJ1-4|TRBV14|.
CASSQLDSEKLFF
TGTGCCAGCAGTCAATTAGATAGTGAAAAACTGTTTTTT
>.|TRBJ1-2|TRBV2|.
CASSVGQGGYGYTF
TGTGCCAGCAGTGTAGGCCAGGGCGGTTATGGCTACACCTTC
>TRBD1|TRBJ1-5|TRBV23-1|.
CASSQDRDNQPQHF
TGCGCCAGCAGTCAGGACAGGGACAATCAGCCCCAGCATTTT
>TRBD2|TRBJ2-7|TRBV5-6|few
CASSVLAPSSYEQYF
TGTGCCAGCAGCGTACTAGCGCCAAGCTCCTACGAGCAGTACTTC
>.|TRBJ2-1|TRBV4-3|.
CASSQGFAGSYNEQFF
TGCGCCAGCAGCCAAGGTTTTGCCGGCTCCTACAATGAGCAGTTCTTC
>.|TRBJ1-5|TRBV7-9|.
CASSLGRYGNQPQHF
TGTGCCAGCAGCTTAGGGCGGTATGGCAATCAGCCCCAGCATTTT
>TRBD1|TRBJ1-4|TRBV7-9|.
CASSLPRQGPGNEKLFF
TGTGCCAGCAGCTTACCCCGACAGGGGCCAGGGAATGAAAAACTGTTTTTT
>.|TRBJ2-3|TRBV7-2|few
CASSLGDPAGADTQYF
TGTGCCAGCAGCTTAGGAGACCCCGCGGGCGCAGATACGCAGTATTTT
>TRBD2|TRBJ2-3|TRBV6-5|.
CASGLAGGPTDTQYF
TGTGCCAGCGGACTAGCGGGGGGGCCGACAGATACGCAGTATTTT
>TRBD2|TRBJ2-7|TRBV15|.
CATSRVVGREGRKQYF
TGTGCCACCAGCAGAGTCGTAGGACGGGAGGGCCGGAAGCAGTACTTC
>.|TRBJ2-7|TRBV7-9|.
CASSARRVNEQYF
TGTGCCAGCAGCGCGAGGAGGGTTAACGAGCAGTACTTC
>.|TRBJ2-3|TRBV5-1|.
CASSLLTDTQYF
TGCGCCAGCAGCTTACTCACAGATACGCAGTATTTT
>.|TRBJ2-5|TRBV4-3|once
CASSQVFAGWETQYF
TGCGCCAGCAGCCAAGTATTCGCGGGATGGGAGACCCAGTACTTC
>.|TRBJ1-2|TRBV6-6|many
CASSTPGSYYGYTF
TGTGCCAGCAGTACCCCAGGCAGCTACTATGGCTACACCTTC
>.|TRBJ1-6|TRBV5-4|.
CASSLDRGSNSPLHF
TGTGCCAGCAGCTTGGATCGCGGGAGTAATTCACCCCTCCACTTT
>.|TRBJ1-1|TRBV18|.
CASSPRQTEAFF
TGTGCCAGCTCACCCCGCCAGACTGAAGCTTTCTTT
>.|TRBJ1-2|TRBV5-4|.
CASSLANSYGYTF
TGTGCCAGCAGCTTGGCAAACTCATATGGCTACACCTTC
>TRBD1|TRBJ2-7|TRBV7-2|.
CASSVRTGEGEQYF
TGTGCCAGCAGCGTCCGGACAGGGGAAGGCGAGCAGTACTTC
>.|TRBJ1-1|TRBV9|once
CASSVVPGAQGAEAFF
TGTGCCAGCAGCGTAGTCCCTGGCGCGCAGGGCGCTGAAGCTTTCTTT
>.|TRBJ1-1|TRBV5-5|.
CASSPRTGEGGTEAFF
TGTGCCAGCAGCCCGCGGACCGGGGAGGGAGGCACTGAAGCTTTCTTT
>.|TRBJ2-3|TRBV10-3|few
CATRGESTDTQYF
TGTGCCACCAGGGGCGAGAGCACAGATACGCAGTATTTT
>.|TRBJ1-5|TRBV2|.
CASSGQINQPQHF
TGTGCCAGCAGTGGACAGATCAATCAGCCCCAGCATTTT
>.|TRBJ1-1|TRBV4-3|.
CASSQDASRMNTEAFF
TGCGCCAGCAGCCAAGATGCAAGCAGGATGAACACTGAAGCTTTCTTT